Reported below is one T cell receptor beta chain. This CDR3 contains 14 residues. V was clipped by 4 bases and J by 3 bases, with 9 bases between them. Germline values: CDR1 MGHDK, CDR2 SYGVNS. The entry originates in a study of T cells in Graves' hyperthyroidism and ophthalmopathy. From RNA transcripts, TCR beta CDR3 regions were amplified. A first-round RT-PCR of the TCR CDR3 used the HTBI primer set. TCRdb recomputed calls from the multiplex PCR reads with MiXCR, one row per CDR3 protein. The sample records some 300,000 distinct CDR3 sequences, roughly 19% being singletons. This receptor was identified in a man aged 45-65 years with Graves' ophthalmopathy. Material: blood. The chain joins TRBV25-1 to TRBJ1-4, with a tentative D call TRBD1 (5 bases). CDR3: CASSAGGSNEKLFF. The CDR3 DNA sequence: TGTGCCAGCAGTGCTGGGGGGTCTAATGAAAAACTGTTTTTT.